The 10 T cell receptor beta chains in this list originate from one sample, sequenced in a study of CD8+CD57+ T cells in acquired aplastic anemia. Genomic DNA, the template, was used for profiling of the TCR beta VDJ and CDR3. TCRdb reanalysed the reads using MiXCR and keeps one entry per CDR3 protein. The sample holds around 130,000 distinct CDR3 sequences; about 60% are singletons and the top ten take 25% to 35%. Previously, flow cytometry had revealed CD8+CD57+ cell expansion in the patients chosen for sequencing. The material sequenced was sorted CD4+, CD8+, or CD8+CD57+ T cells (not recorded which) from PBMCs. All receptors derive from a human donor with aplastic anemia.

This clonotype was seen at least ten times. The chain uses TRBV14 and TRBJ2-5, with TRBD1 as a possible D gene (5 bases). V was shortened by 2 bases and J by 7 bases, with 11 bases between the two germline ends. Germline lookup yields CDR1 SGHDN and CDR2 FVKESK. The CDR3 runs to 13 residues. The DNA for the CDR3 is TGTGCCAGCAGCCAACAGGGTTTGGCGACCCAGTACTTC. Translated, it gives CASSQQGLATQYF.

The V gene is TRBV15, the J gene TRBJ1-6; TRBD1 agrees at 8 bases. Germline-derived CDR1 and CDR2 are LNHNV and YYDKDF (reference sequence). The V gene end was trimmed by 1 base and the J gene end by 6 bases; junction bases not matched to a gene: 5. This CDR3 has 16 amino acids. The CDR3 DNA follows: TGTGCCACCAGCAGAGCTATTACAGGGGGTAATTCACCCCTCCACTTT. Residues: CATSRAITGGNSPLHF. Looking up the rest from reference TRBV15 and TRBJ1-6 gives the full variable domain: DAMVIQNPRYQVTQFGKPVTLSCSQTLNHNVMYWYQQKSSQAPKLLFHYYDKDFNNEADTPDNFQSRRPNTSFCFLDIRSPGLGDTAMYLCATSRAITGGNSPLHFGNGTRLTVT.

Only a few counts were recorded for this clonotype. This chain connects TRBV2 to TRBJ1-3, with D unresolved. The ends were cut back, 2 bases at V and 4 bases at J, with 9 bases in the middle. The CDR3 spans 14 residues. Germline V gives CDR1 SNHLY, CDR2 FYNNEI. CDR3 bases: TGTGCCAGCAGTGAATCTTCATCCGGAAACACCATATATTTT. This codes for CASSESSSGNTIYF.

J is TRBJ2-7 and V is TRBV15; D is unclear. Trimming took off 0 bases at V and 3 bases at J, with 15 bases between the two ends. CDR3 size: 16 residues. Per germline, CDR1 LNHNV and CDR2 YYDKDF (reference sequence). CDR3 region: CATSRDFAPDRYEQYF. DNA for the CDR3: TGTGCCACCAGCAGAGATTTCGCGCCAGATCGCTACGAGCAGTACTTC.

This clonotype was detected a few times. The chain combines TRBV10-3 with TRBJ2-7, with 7 bases identical to TRBD2. CDR1 ENHRY and CDR2 SYGVKD come from the germline V gene. V was pared by 4 bases and J by 0 bases, with 6 bases of the junction left unmatched. CDR3 length: 15 residues. This CDR3 reads CAISAGRGSSYEQYF. The CDR3 region has the DNA TGTGCCATCAGTGCTGGGCGGGGGTCCTCCTACGAGCAGTACTTC.

This chain joins TRBV4-1 and TRBJ2-3; D is possibly TRBD2 (7 bases). Germline CDR1 MGHRA, CDR2 YSYEKL. CDR3 length: 16 residues. Trimming took off 5 bases at V and 2 bases at J, with 17 bases between the two ends. For the CDR3, the DNA is TGCGCCAGCAGCTTCCGCGGGGGCACCATCACAGATACGCAGTATTTT. It specifies CASSFRGGTITDTQYF.

This clonotype was seen ten or more times. This chain links TRBV6-1 with TRBJ2-2, with 12 bases fitting TRBD2. V was clipped by 5 bases and J by 3 bases; unmatched bases: 4. The CDR3 sequence is 16 residues long. Germline values: CDR1 MNHNS, CDR2 SASEGT. The DNA of the CDR3 is TGTGCCAGCAGTCCCCGACTAGCGGGAGACACCGGGGAGCTGTTTTTT. It specifies CASSPRLAGDTGELFF.

The V gene is TRBV2, the J gene TRBJ2-7; D is undetermined. Per the germline V gene, CDR1 is SNHLY and CDR2 is FYNNEI. V dropped 3 bases and J dropped 3 bases, with 9 bases sitting between them. The CDR3 has 13 amino acids. CDR3 nucleotides: TGTGCCAGCAGTGAGAACAGACTCTACGAGCAGTACTTC. Protein sequence: CASSENRLYEQYF.

This clonotype has a handful of counts. The chain is built from TRBV2 and TRBJ2-1; unclear D gene. The germline CDR1 and CDR2 sequences are SNHLY and FYNNEI. Deletions cut 4 bases from V and 3 bases from J, with 13 bases between. The length of the CDR3 is 15 residues. CDR3 in amino acids: CASSGLLILYNEQFF. CDR3 nucleotides: TGTGCCAGCAGTGGTCTTCTGATCCTCTACAATGAGCAGTTCTTC.

The chain recombines TRBV5-1 with TRBJ2-7; possibly TRBD1 or TRBD2 for D (6 bases each). CDR3 length: 15 amino acids. The germline V and J ends were trimmed by 6 bases and 4 bases, with 20 bases remaining between them. Germline CDR1 SGHRS, CDR2 YFSETQ. CDR3 DNA sequence: TGCGCCAGCACCATTGGAGGGGGGCTGGAGTACGAGCAGTACTTC. It specifies CASTIGGGLEYEQYF. Drawing the rest from reference TRBV5-1 and TRBJ2-7, the complete variable domain is KAGVTQTPRYLIKTRGQQVTLSCSPISGHRSVSWYQQTPGQGLQFLFEYFSETQRNKGNFPGRFSGRQFSNSRSEMNVSTLELGDSALYLCASTIGGGLEYEQYFGPGTRLTVT.